The 3 T cell receptor beta chains below were found in one sample sequenced in a study of T cell responses to AZD1222 COVID-19 vaccine. Sequencing was performed with immunoSEQ multiplex PCR; in TCRdb, only in-frame clones are kept and a portion is missing. Counted here are 140,000 or so clones, 75% to 90% occurring once; the ten biggest clones make up 1.6%. Specimen: peripheral blood, collected on day 0 of AZD1222 vaccination. The receptor set was obtained from an adult in good health.

The chain couples TRBV18 to TRBJ1-3; tentatively, D is TRBD1 (6 bases). Germline loops: CDR1 KGHSH, CDR2 LQKENI. There are 20 residues in the CDR3. With 3 bases removed from V and 4 bases from J, the gap between germline ends came to 28 bases. In DNA, the CDR3 is TGTGCCAGCTCACCGTTTGATTTCTTCGGGGGCAAAGTATCCGGAAACACCATATATTTT. This translates into CASSPFDFFGGKVSGNTIYF.

The rearrangement links TRBV3-1 (or the pseudogene TRBV3-2) to TRBJ2-7; 8 bases are a match to TRBD1. This CDR3 has 16 residues. The trim removed 1 base at V and 2 bases at J, leaving 7 bases unmatched. Per the germline V gene, CDR1 is LGHDT and CDR2 is YNNKEL (reference sequence). The CDR3 reads CASSQGTGLNPYEQYF. The CDR3 DNA sequence: TGTGCCAGCAGCCAAGGGACAGGGCTCAACCCCTACGAGCAGTACTTC.

The count of this clone is one. The rearrangement uses TRBV5-4 and TRBJ1-4; 12 nucleotides match TRBD1. The CDR3 extends over 14 amino acids. V was pared by 4 bases and J by 7 bases, with 2 bases of the junction left unmatched. The germline V gene has CDR1 SGHNT and CDR2 YYREEE (reference sequence). CDR3: CASSGDRGREKLFF. In nucleotides, the CDR3 is TGTGCCAGCAGCGGGGACAGGGGGCGTGAAAAACTGTTTTTT.